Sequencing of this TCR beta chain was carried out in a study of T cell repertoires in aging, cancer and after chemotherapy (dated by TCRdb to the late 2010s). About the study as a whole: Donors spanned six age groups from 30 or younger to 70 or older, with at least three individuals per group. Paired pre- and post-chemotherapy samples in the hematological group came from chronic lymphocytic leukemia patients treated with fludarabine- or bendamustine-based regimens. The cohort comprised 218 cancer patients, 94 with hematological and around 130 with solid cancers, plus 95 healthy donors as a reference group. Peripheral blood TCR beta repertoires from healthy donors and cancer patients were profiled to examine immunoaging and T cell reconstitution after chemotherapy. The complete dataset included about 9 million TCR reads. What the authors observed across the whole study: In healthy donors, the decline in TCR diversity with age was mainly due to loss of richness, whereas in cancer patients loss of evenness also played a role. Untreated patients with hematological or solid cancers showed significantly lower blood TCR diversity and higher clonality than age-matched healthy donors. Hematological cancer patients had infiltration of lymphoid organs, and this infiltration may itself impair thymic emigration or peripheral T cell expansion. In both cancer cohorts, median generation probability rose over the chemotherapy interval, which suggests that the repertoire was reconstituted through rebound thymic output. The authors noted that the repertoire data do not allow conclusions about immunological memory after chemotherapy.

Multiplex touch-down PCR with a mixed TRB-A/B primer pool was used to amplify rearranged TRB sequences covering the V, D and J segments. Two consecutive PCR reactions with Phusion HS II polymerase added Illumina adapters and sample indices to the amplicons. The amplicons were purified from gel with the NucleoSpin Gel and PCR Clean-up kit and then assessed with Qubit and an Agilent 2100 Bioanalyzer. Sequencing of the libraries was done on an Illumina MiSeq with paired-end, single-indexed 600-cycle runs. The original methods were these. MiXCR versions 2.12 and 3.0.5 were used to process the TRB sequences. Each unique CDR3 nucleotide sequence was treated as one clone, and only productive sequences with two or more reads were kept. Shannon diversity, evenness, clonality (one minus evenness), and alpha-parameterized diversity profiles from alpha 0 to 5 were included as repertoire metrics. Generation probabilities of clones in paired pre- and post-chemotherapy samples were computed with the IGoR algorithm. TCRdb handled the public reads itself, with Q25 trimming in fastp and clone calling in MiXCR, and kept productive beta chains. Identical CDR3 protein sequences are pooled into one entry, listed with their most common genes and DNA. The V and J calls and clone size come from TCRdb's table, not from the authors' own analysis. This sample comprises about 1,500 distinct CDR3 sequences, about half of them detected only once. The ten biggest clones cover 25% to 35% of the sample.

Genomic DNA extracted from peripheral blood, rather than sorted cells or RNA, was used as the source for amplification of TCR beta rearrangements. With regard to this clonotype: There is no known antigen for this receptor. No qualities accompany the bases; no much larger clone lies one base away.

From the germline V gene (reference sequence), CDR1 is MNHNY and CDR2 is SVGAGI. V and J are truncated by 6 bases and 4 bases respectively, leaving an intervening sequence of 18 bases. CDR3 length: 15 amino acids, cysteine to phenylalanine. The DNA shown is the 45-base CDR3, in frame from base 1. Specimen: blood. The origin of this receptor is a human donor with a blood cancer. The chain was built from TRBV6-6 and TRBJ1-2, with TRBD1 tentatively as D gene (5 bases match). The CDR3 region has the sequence CASSLGRVESYGYTF. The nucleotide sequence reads TGTGCCAGCAGCCTGGGCAGGGTGGAGAGCTATGGCTACACCTTC.